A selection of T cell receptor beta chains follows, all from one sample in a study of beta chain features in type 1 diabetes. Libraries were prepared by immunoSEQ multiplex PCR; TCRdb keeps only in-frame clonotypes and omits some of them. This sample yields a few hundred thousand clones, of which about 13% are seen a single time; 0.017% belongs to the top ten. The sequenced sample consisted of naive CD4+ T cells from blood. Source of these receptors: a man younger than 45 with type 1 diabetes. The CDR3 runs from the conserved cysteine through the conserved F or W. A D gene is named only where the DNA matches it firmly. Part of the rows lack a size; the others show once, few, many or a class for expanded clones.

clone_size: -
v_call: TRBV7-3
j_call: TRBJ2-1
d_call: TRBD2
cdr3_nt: TGTGCCAGCAGCCCCGGACTAGCGGGAAGCAATGAGCAGTTCTTC
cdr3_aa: CASSPGLAGSNEQFF

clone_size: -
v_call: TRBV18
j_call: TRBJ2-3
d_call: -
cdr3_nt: TGTGCCAGCACCACGCGGGGAGTACCAGATACGCAGTATTTT
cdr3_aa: CASTTRGVPDTQYF

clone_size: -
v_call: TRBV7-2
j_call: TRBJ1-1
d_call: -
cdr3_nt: TGTGCCAGCAGCTTAATGCAGGGTGGATTTCAGGCTTTCTTT
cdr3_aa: CASSLMQGGFQAFF

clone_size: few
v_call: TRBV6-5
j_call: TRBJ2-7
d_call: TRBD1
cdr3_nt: TGTGCCAGCAGTAGGACAGGGACCGTCCACGAGCAGTACTTC
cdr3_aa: CASSRTGTVHEQYF

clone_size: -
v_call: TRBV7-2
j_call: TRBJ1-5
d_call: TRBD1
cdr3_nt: TGTGCCAGCAGCTTAGCGAGTCCAGGGGGGAGCAATCAGCCCCAGCATTTT
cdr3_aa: CASSLASPGGSNQPQHF

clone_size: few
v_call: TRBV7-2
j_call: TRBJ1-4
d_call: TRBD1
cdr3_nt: TGTGCCAGCAGCCAATCCTCGGGACAGGTTAATGAAAAACTGTTTTTT
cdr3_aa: CASSQSSGQVNEKLFF

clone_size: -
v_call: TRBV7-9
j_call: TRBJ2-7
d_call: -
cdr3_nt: TGTGCCAGCAGTCCCCTCGTCGCGGGTAGGGGGTACGAGCAGTACTTC
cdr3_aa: CASSPLVAGRGYEQYF

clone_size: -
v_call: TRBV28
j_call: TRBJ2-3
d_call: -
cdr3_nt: TGTGCCAGCAGTGTCGCCGGTCACAGCACAGATACGCAGTATTTT
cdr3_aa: CASSVAGHSTDTQYF

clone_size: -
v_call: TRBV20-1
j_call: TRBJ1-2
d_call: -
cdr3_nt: TGCAGTGCTAGGACAGCGATAGGCTACACCTTC
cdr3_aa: CSARTAIGYTF

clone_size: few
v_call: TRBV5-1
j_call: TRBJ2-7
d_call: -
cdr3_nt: TGCGCCAGCAGCTTGTTGGGGACGGGAGCCTACGAGCAGTACTTC
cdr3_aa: CASSLLGTGAYEQYF

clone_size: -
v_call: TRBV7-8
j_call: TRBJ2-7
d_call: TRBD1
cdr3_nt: TGTGCCAGCAGCCAGTCGACAGGGGCACCCTACGAGCAGTACTTC
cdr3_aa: CASSQSTGAPYEQYF

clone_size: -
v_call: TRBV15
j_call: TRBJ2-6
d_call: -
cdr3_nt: TGTGCCACCAGCAGAGACGAGTTCGCGGGGGCCAACGTCCTGACTTTC
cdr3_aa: CATSRDEFAGANVLTF

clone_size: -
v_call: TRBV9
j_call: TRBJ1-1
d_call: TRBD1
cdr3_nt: TGTGCCAGCAGCGTAGAGGTAGGGACAGGGGAAGCTTTCTTT
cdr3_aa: CASSVEVGTGEAFF

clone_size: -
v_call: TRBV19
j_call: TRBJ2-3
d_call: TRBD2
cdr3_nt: TGTGCCAGTAGTATTCGGGGACTAGGCACAGATACGCAGTATTTT
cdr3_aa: CASSIRGLGTDTQYF

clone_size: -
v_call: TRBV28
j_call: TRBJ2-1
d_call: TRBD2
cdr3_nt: TGTGCCAGCAGTTTATCCGGCGGGAGCGATGAGCAGTTCTTC
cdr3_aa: CASSLSGGSDEQFF

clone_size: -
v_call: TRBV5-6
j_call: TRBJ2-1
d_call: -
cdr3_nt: TGTGCCAGCAGCTTGATAGACAATGAGCAGTTCTTC
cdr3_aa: CASSLIDNEQFF

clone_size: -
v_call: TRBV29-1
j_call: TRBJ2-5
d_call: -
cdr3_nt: TGCAGCGTTGAAGGCCCGGGAGAGACCCAGTACTTC
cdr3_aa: CSVEGPGETQYF

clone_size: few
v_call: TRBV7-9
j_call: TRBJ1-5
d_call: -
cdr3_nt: TGTGCCAGCAGCCAACGGGACAATCAGCCCCAGCATTTT
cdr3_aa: CASSQRDNQPQHF

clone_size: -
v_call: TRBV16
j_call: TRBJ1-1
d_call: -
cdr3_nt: TGTGCCAGCAGCCAATACAGGGACACTGAAGCTTTCTTT
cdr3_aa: CASSQYRDTEAFF

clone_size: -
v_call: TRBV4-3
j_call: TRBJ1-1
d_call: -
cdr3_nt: TGCGCCAGCAGCCCAGAGCACCGGGGAGGGAGGACTGAAGCTTTCTTT
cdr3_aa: CASSPEHRGGRTEAFF

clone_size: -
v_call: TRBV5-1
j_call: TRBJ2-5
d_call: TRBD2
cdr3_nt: TGCGCCAGCAGCTTGACTAGCGGGCTTCAGGAGACCCAGTACTTC
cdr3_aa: CASSLTSGLQETQYF

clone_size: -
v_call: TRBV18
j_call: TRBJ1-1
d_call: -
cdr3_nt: TGTGCCAGCTCATCTAGATTCCCTGAAGCTTTCTTT
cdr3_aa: CASSSRFPEAFF

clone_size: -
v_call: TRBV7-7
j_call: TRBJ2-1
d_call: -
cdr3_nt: TGTGCTAGCAGCAAACTCCGAAGCTCCTACAATGAGCAGTTCTTC
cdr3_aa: CASSKLRSSYNEQFF

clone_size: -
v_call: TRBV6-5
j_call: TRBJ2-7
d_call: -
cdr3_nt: TGTGCCAGCAGTTCTGGTGGTAGCTACGAGCAGTACTTC
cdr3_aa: CASSSGGSYEQYF